Listed below are T cell receptor beta chains from one sample, sequenced in a study of cytomegalovirus exposure and HLA in healthy donors. Generated by immunoSEQ multiplex PCR, the TCRdb table keeps only in-frame clones and is missing some. This sample yields around 200,000 clones, of which over 80% are seen a single time; 1.6% belongs to the top ten. The specimen sequenced was PBMCs. These receptors came from a man aged 50 to 59 in good health and CMV-seronegative. The CDR3 runs from the conserved cysteine through the conserved F or W. A D gene is named only where the DNA matches it firmly. Expanded clones are given a class, and other clones once, few, many or no size at all.

cdr3_aa: CASSSRGGANYGYTF
cdr3_nt: TGTGCCAGCAGCTCTCGGGGGGGAGCGAACTATGGCTACACCTTC
v_call: TRBV9
clone_size: .
j_call: TRBJ1-2
d_call: .

cdr3_aa: CASSSTRTGSGANVLTF
cdr3_nt: TGTGCCAGCAGCTCCACGCGGACAGGGTCTGGGGCCAACGTCCTGACTTTC
v_call: TRBV7-9
clone_size: .
j_call: TRBJ2-6
d_call: TRBD1

cdr3_aa: CASSLSLGGGTTNEKLFF
cdr3_nt: TGTGCCAGCAGCTTATCGTTGGGGGGAGGAACAACTAATGAAAAACTGTTTTTT
v_call: TRBV11-2
clone_size: .
j_call: TRBJ1-4
d_call: .

cdr3_aa: CASSSFGNTILAKNIQYF
cdr3_nt: TGTGCCAGCAGCTCATTTGGCAACACGATTCTAGCCAAAAACATTCAGTACTTC
v_call: TRBV28
clone_size: .
j_call: TRBJ2-4
d_call: .

cdr3_aa: CASSGLINEKLFF
cdr3_nt: TGTGCCAGCAGTGGACTGATTAATGAAAAACTGTTTTTT
v_call: TRBV9
clone_size: once
j_call: TRBJ1-4
d_call: .

cdr3_aa: CASSQVREEAFF
cdr3_nt: TGTGCCAGCAGCCAAGTACGGGAGGAAGCTTTCTTT
v_call: TRBV14
clone_size: .
j_call: TRBJ1-1
d_call: .

cdr3_aa: CASSSDRAYEQYF
cdr3_nt: TGTGCCAGTAGTTCGGACAGGGCCTACGAGCAGTACTTC
v_call: TRBV19
clone_size: .
j_call: TRBJ2-7
d_call: TRBD1

cdr3_aa: CASSRGGSSYNEQFF
cdr3_nt: TGTGCCAGCAGCCGGGGGGGGAGCTCCTACAATGAGCAGTTCTTC
v_call: TRBV5-8
clone_size: once
j_call: TRBJ2-1
d_call: TRBD2

cdr3_aa: CASSLEVAGSYEQYF
cdr3_nt: TGTGCCAGCAGCCTGGAAGTAGCGGGCTCCTACGAGCAGTACTTC
v_call: TRBV28
clone_size: .
j_call: TRBJ2-7
d_call: TRBD2

cdr3_aa: CASSPLRQGEGNQPQHF
cdr3_nt: TGTGCCAGCTCACCACTTCGTCAAGGGGAGGGAAATCAGCCCCAGCATTTT
v_call: TRBV18
clone_size: .
j_call: TRBJ1-5
d_call: .